What follows is one T cell receptor (beta chain) and its context. Germline CDR1 and CDR2: KGHSH and LQKENI. This CDR3 comprises 17 residues. The V segment lost 0 bases and the J segment 10 bases; nucleotides outside the gene matches: 8. The record originates from a study of shared T cell receptors in the human thymus. The protocol was immunoSEQ multiplex PCR, while the TCRdb copy is restricted to in-frame clones and leaves out a portion. Altogether over 450,000 clones are present, around three quarters being singletons, with the ten largest covering around 0.012%. These data were also filed under a second study, of human thymus T cells.

The clonotype originates from a boy younger than two with a congenital heart defect. J is TRBJ2-1 and V is TRBV18; 14 bases map to TRBD2. Sequences were obtained from thymocytes. The DNA of the CDR3 is TGTGCCAGCTCACCACCGGTCCCGGGACTAGCGGGAGACGAGCAGTTCTTC. It translates to CASSPPVPGLAGDEQFF. The full variable domain, with the rest looked up from reference TRBV18 and TRBJ2-1, is NAGVMQNPRHLVRRRGQEARLRCSPMKGHSHVYWYRQLPEEGLKFMVYLQKENIIDESGMPKERFSAEFPKEGPSILRIQQVVRGDSAAYFCASSPPVPGLAGDEQFFGPGTRLTVL.